This TCR beta chain derives from a study of T cells after yellow fever vaccination. Study results and limitations: Once the booster was given, most primary-vaccination clones reappeared, at over 95% for CD4 and over 75% for CD8. Weaker in magnitude, the secondary response showed a faster peak on day 5 versus 15. There was a possibility that FACS-sorted repertoires contained abundant clonotypes contaminating from the bulk population. There was a small share of clonotypes that showed up in both the CD4 and CD8 compartments.

Germline V gene sequence: CDR1 SGHRS, CDR2 YFSETQ. CDR3 length equals 15 residues. The V gene lost 2 bases and the J gene lost 2 bases, with 14 bases spanning the gap. In this sample, this clonotype turned up a few times. Its antigen is unknown. MiXCR was run by TCRdb on the 5' RACE reads, yielding one entry per CDR3 protein. In the table there are 340,000 or so distinct CDR3 sequences, under 15% of which are singletons. The starting material was CD4+ T cells sorted from PBMCs, obtained 15 days after the yellow fever booster vaccination. This sequence originates from a young man who received the YFV17D yellow fever vaccine. This chain joins TRBV5-1 and TRBJ2-7, with D possibly being TRBD1 or TRBD2 (5 bases each). The CDR3 DNA reads as TGCGCCAGCAGCTTTGTGGGTCAGGGACCCTACGAGCAGTACTTC. It codes for CASSFVGQGPYEQYF. The whole variable domain, filled in from reference TRBV5-1 and TRBJ2-7, reads KAGVTQTPRYLIKTRGQQVTLSCSPISGHRSVSWYQQTPGQGLQFLFEYFSETQRNKGNFPGRFSGRQFSNSRSEMNVSTLELGDSALYLCASSFVGQGPYEQYFGPGTRLTVT.